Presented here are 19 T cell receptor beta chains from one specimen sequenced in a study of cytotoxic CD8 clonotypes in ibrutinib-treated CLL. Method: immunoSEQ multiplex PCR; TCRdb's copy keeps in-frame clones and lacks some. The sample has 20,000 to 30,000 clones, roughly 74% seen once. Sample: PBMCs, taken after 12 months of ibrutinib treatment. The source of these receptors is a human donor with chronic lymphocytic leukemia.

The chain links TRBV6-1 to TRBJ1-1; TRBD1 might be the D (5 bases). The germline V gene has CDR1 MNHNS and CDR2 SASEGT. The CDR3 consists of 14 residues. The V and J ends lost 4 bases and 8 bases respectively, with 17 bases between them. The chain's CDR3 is CASSGGPGQGEAFF. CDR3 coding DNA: TGTGCCAGCAGTGGAGGCCCCGGACAAGGGGAAGCTTTCTTT.

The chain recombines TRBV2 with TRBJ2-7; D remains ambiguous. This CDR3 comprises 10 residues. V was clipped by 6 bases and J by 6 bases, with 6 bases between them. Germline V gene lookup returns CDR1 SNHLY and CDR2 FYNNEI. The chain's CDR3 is CASSQSEQYF. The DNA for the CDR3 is TGTGCCAGCAGCCAAAGCGAGCAGTACTTC.

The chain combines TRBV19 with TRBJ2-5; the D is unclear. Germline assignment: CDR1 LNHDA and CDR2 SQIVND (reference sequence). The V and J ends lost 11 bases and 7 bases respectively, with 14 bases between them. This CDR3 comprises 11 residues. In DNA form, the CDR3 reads TGTGCCTCGACATACCTAGGGACCCAGTACTTC. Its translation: CASTYLGTQYF.

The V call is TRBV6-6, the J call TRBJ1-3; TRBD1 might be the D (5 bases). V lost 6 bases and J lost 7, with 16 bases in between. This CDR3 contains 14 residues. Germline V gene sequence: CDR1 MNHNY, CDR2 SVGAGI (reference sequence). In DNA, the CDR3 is TGTGCCAGCAGGCCTGAGGGGATCGGGAACACCATATATTTT. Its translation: CASRPEGIGNTIYF.

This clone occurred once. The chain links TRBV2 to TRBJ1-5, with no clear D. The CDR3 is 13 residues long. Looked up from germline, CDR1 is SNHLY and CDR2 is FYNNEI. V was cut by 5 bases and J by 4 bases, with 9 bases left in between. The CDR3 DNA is TGTGCCAGCAGTCGCGACGGGAATCAGCCCCAGCATTTT. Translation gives CASSRDGNQPQHF.

CDR3 amino acids: CASSLLGSANEKLFF. In DNA form, the CDR3 reads TGTGCCAGCAGCTTATTGGGATCAGCTAATGAAAAACTGTTTTTT. The gene calls are TRBV7-6 and TRBJ1-4; D unresolved. CDR1 and CDR2 (germline): SGHVS, FNYEAQ. This CDR3 is built from 15 residues. With 2 bases removed from V and 3 bases from J, the gap between germline ends came to 10 bases.

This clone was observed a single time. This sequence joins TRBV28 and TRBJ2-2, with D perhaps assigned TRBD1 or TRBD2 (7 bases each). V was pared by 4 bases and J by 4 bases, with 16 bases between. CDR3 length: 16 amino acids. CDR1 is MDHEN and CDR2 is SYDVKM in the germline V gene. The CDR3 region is CASSYGGGGRTGELFF. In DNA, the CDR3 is TGTGCCAGCAGTTACGGGGGAGGGGGCCGCACCGGGGAGCTGTTTTTT. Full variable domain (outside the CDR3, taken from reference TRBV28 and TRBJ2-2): DVKVTQSSRYLVKRTGEKVFLECVQDMDHENMFWYRQDPGLGLRLIYFSYDVKMKEKGDIPEGYSVSREKKERFSLILESASTNQTSMYLCASSYGGGGRTGELFFGEGSRLTVL.

The CDR3 DNA reads TGTGCCAGCAGCCGACAGGGGGCTGGGTACACAGATACGCAGTATTTT. It codes for CASSRQGAGYTDTQYF. The gene calls are TRBV7-6 and TRBJ2-3; 10 bases fit TRBD1. V gave up 5 bases and J gave up 2 bases; unmatched junction bases: 7. Germline loops: CDR1 SGHVS, CDR2 FNYEAQ. The CDR3 runs to 16 residues.

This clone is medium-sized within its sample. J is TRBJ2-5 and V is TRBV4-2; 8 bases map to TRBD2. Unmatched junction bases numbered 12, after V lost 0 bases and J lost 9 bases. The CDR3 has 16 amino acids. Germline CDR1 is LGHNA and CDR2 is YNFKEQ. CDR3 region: CASSQDREGPGGAQYF. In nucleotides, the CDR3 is TGTGCCAGCAGCCAAGATCGGGAGGGACCGGGGGGGGCCCAGTACTTC.

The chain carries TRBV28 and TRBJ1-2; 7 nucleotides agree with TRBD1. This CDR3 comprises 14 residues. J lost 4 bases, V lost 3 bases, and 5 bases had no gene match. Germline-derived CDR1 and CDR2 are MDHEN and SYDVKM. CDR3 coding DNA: TGTGCCAGCAGTTTTCAGGCAGGGGGCTATGGCTACACCTTC. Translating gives CASSFQAGGYGYTF.

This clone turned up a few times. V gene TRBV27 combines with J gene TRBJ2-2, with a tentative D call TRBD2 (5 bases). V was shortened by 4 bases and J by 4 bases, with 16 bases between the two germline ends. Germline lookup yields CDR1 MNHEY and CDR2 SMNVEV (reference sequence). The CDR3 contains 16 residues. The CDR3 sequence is CASSSTTQKITGELFF. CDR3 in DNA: TGTGCCAGCAGTTCGACTACCCAAAAGATCACCGGGGAGCTGTTTTTT.

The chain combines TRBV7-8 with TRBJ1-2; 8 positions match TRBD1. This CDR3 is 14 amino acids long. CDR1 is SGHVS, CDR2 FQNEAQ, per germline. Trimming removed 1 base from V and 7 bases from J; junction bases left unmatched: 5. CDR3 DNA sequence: TGTGCCAGCAGCTTAGATGCCAGGGGGCTTGGCTACACCTTC. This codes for CASSLDARGLGYTF.

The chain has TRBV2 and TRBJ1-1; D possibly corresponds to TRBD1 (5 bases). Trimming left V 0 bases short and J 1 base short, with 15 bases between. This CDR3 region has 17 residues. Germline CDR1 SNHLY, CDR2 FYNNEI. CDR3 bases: TGTGCCAGCAGTGAAGCTCGGGCAGGGCGGAGGAACACTGAAGCTTTCTTT. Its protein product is CASSEARAGRRNTEAFF.

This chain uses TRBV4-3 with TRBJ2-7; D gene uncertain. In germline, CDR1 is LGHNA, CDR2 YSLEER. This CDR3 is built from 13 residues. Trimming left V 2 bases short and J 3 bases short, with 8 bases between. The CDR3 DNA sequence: TGCGCCAGCAGCCAACACAGTTACTACGAGCAGTACTTC. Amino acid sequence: CASSQHSYYEQYF.

The CDR3 region is CASSQALHNQETQYF. The CDR3 DNA is TGCGCCAGCAGCCAAGCCCTGCATAATCAAGAGACCCAGTACTTC. The chain couples TRBV4-3 to TRBJ2-5; D remains ambiguous. The CDR3 runs to 15 residues. The ends were cut back, 1 base at V and 2 bases at J, with 11 bases in the middle. Germline CDR1 reads LGHNA; CDR2 reads YSLEER.

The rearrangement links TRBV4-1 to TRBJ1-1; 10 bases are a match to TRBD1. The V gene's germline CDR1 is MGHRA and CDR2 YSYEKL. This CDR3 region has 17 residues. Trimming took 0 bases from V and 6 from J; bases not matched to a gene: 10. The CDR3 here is CASSQEGTGALKAEAFF. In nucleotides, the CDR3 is TGCGCCAGCAGCCAAGAGGGGACAGGGGCACTTAAAGCTGAAGCTTTCTTT.

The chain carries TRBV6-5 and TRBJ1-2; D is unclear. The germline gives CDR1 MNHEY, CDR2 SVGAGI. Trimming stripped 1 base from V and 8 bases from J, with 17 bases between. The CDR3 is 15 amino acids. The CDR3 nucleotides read TGTGCCAGCAGTTACTACGGAACAGACGCGGGAGGCTACACCTTC. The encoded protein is CASSYYGTDAGGYTF.

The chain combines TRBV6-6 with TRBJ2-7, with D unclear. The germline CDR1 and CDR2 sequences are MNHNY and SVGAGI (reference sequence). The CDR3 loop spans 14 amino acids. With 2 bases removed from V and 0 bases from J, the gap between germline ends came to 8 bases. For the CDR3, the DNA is TGTGCCAGCAGTTACCCTCAGAGCTCCTACGAGCAGTACTTC. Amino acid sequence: CASSYPQSSYEQYF.

The CDR3 coding sequence is TGTGCCAGCTCACTCCCGGGGGGAGGTAGACAGCCCCAGCATTTT. Translated, it gives CASSLPGGGRQPQHF. The V gene is TRBV18, the J gene TRBJ1-5; possible D gene TRBD1, 5 bases. Germline V gives CDR1 KGHSH, CDR2 LQKENI. The CDR3 has 15 residues. Trimming pared 4 bases from V and 7 bases from J, leaving 17 bases between. The full variable domain, its missing parts supplied by reference TRBV18 and TRBJ1-5, is NAGVMQNPRHLVRRRGQEARLRCSPMKGHSHVYWYRQLPEEGLKFMVYLQKENIIDESGMPKERFSAEFPKEGPSILRIQQVVRGDSAAYFCASSLPGGGRQPQHFGDGTRLSIL.